The T cell receptor (beta chain) under discussion was sequenced for a study of T cell responses to AZD1222 COVID-19 vaccine. This CDR3 has 13 amino acids. With V trimmed by 6 bases and J by 8 bases, 9 bases remained unmatched. Germline V lookup: CDR1 MDHEN, CDR2 SYDVKM. Sequencing used immunoSEQ multiplex PCR; TCRdb keeps in-frame clones, though not all of them. The repertoire includes roughly 130,000 clones, around 91% of them detected once, and under 3.5% sits in the top ten. This sequence joins TRBV28 and TRBJ1-2; 7 bases agree with TRBD1. The material sequenced was peripheral blood, taken on day 0 of AZD1222 vaccination. The origin of this receptor is an adult in good health. Written as DNA, the CDR3 is TGTGCCAGCAGGGAAGCAGGGGGGGAGGGCTACACCTTC. As protein: CASREAGGEGYTF.